Listed below are T cell receptor beta chains from one sample, sequenced in a study of T-cell reconstitution after alpha-beta-depleted transplantation in children. TCRdb reprocessed the PCR reads via MiXCR and lists one record per CDR3 protein. The data contain a few hundred thousand distinct CDR3 sequences, about a tenth of them singletons. The source material was PBMCs from the stem cell graft donor, sampled from the stem cell graft. All receptors come from a human donor who donated a stem cell graft to a child with acute myeloid leukemia. CDR3s include the opening cysteine and the closing phenylalanine or tryptophan. A D gene is named only where the DNA matches it firmly. Clone size is stated in some rows and not others, as once, few, many or a class when expanded.

TRBV20-1,TRBD2,15,TRBJ2-1,few,CSARAEAGRRNEQFF,TGCAGTGCTAGAGCGGAAGCGGGACGTAGGAATGAGCAGTTCTTC
TRBV12-3/TRBV12-4,.,16,TRBJ2-5,few,CASSSYTPTGSETQYF,TGTGCCAGCAGTTCCTACACCCCGACAGGATCGGAGACCCAGTACTTC
TRBV5-1,.,15,TRBJ2-6,few,CASSLIRVGANVLTF,TGCGCCAGCAGCTTGATCAGGGTTGGGGCCAACGTCCTGACTTTC
TRBV7-2,.,12,TRBJ2-4,few,CASSFGKNIQYF,TGTGCCAGCAGCTTTGGCAAAAACATTCAGTACTTC
TRBV5-1,.,15,TRBJ1-1,.,CASSLVQGMNTEAFF,TGCGCCAGCAGCTTGGTCCAGGGCATGAACACTGAAGCTTTCTTT
TRBV7-9,TRBD1,14,TRBJ1-2,.,CASSFRQGNDGYTF,TGTGCCAGCAGCTTCAGACAGGGTAATGATGGCTACACCTTC
TRBV20-1,TRBD2,17,TRBJ2-3,few,CSAREGSGSLRTDTQYF,TGCAGTGCTAGAGAGGGTAGCGGGAGCTTGCGGACAGATACGCAGTATTTT
TRBV20-1,.,14,TRBJ2-3,many,CSARVARNTDTQYF,TGCAGTGCTAGAGTTGCGAGAAACACAGATACGCAGTATTTT
TRBV5-1,.,13,TRBJ1-1,many,CASSPAGGTEAFF,TGCGCCAGCAGCCCGGCGGGGGGCACTGAAGCTTTCTTT
TRBV24-1,.,14,TRBJ1-5,few,CATSDVNNNQPQHF,TGTGCCACCAGTGATGTGAATAACAATCAGCCCCAGCATTTT
TRBV4-3,.,16,TRBJ2-1,few,CASSQDPTPTYNEQFF,TGCGCCAGCAGCCAAGATCCCACACCGACCTACAATGAGCAGTTCTTC
TRBV7-8,.,13,TRBJ1-1,.,CASSGGTPASAFF,TGTGCCAGCAGCGGGGGGACACCGGCAAGCGCTTTCTTT
TRBV10-3,.,13,TRBJ2-3,many,CAIKFGGTDTQYF,TGTGCCATCAAGTTTGGTGGGACTGATACGCAGTATTTT
TRBV7-8,.,13,TRBJ1-1,few,CASSLESYTEAFF,TGTGCCAGCAGCTTAGAGAGCTATACTGAAGCTTTCTTT
TRBV10-3,TRBD2,18,TRBJ2-1,few,CAITDGTSGTLSYNEQFF,TGTGCCATCACCGACGGGACTAGCGGGACGTTATCCTACAATGAGCAGTTCTTC
TRBV20-1,TRBD2,14,TRBJ2-1,many,CSAIVGGASNEQFF,TGCAGTGCTATTGTCGGGGGGGCCTCGAATGAGCAGTTCTTC
TRBV7-2,.,15,TRBJ1-4,.,CASSLGGSINEKLFF,TGTGCCAGCAGCTTAGGGGGCAGCATTAATGAAAAACTGTTTTTT
TRBV7-9,.,13,TRBJ2-5,many,CASKRGLQETQYF,TGTGCCAGTAAACGGGGGCTCCAAGAGACCCAGTACTTC
TRBV5-1,TRBD2,15,TRBJ2-1,many,CASSLAGTSHNEQFF,TGCGCCAGCAGCTTGGCCGGGACTAGCCACAATGAGCAGTTCTTC
TRBV5-1,.,13,TRBJ1-1,many,CASSFHENTEAFF,TGCGCCAGCAGCTTTCACGAGAACACTGAAGCTTTCTTT
TRBV5-1,.,13,TRBJ2-5,few,CASSWGLEETQYF,TGCGCCAGCAGCTGGGGACTGGAAGAGACCCAGTACTTC
TRBV12-3/TRBV12-4,TRBD1,16,TRBJ1-2,few,CASSYGQGARNYGYTF,TGTGCCAGCAGTTACGGACAGGGGGCCAGGAACTATGGCTACACCTTC
TRBV29-1,.,11,TRBJ2-7,many,CSVEEQGEQYF,TGCAGCGTTGAAGAACAGGGCGAGCAGTACTTC
TRBV12-3/TRBV12-4,TRBD1,13,TRBJ1-1,many,CASSRQGETEAFF,TGTGCCAGCAGTCGACAGGGAGAGACTGAAGCTTTCTTT
TRBV2,.,14,TRBJ2-2,.,CASRIRVNTGELFF,TGTGCCAGCAGAATCAGGGTGAACACCGGGGAGCTGTTTTTT
TRBV6-1,.,13,TRBJ2-1,few,CASRTASYNEQFF,TGTGCCAGCAGGACAGCCTCCTACAATGAGCAGTTCTTC